The 24 T cell receptor beta chains presented below share a single source sample, sequenced in a study of T cell clonality in common variable immunodeficiency. Sequencing used immunoSEQ multiplex PCR; TCRdb keeps in-frame clones, though not all of them. The sample yields 35,000 to 55,000 clones, without any singletons. The material sequenced was peripheral blood mononuclear cells. These receptors all come from a person aged 18 to 75 in good health.

This clone occurred many times. The read stops 3 residues short of the end of the CDR3; the missing end is completed from the germline J gene. The V and J genes are TRBV11-2 and TRBJ2-1, with 9 bases aligning to TRBD2. CDR1 and CDR2 (germline): SGHAT, FQNNGV. This CDR3 spans 14 amino acids. This chain's CDR3 is CASLRRGGINEQFF. The covered CDR3 bases are TGTGCTAGTCTCCGGCGGGGGGGCATCAATGAG.

The CDR3 DNA, read in part, is TGCAGTGCTAGAGATGGGGCCAGGGCGACAGATACG. Translation: CSARDGARATDT. The complete CDR3 reads CSARDGARATDTQYF. J is TRBJ2-3 and V is TRBV20-1; possibly TRBD1 for D (5 bases). The read finishes 3 residues shy of the CDR3 end, and the germline J gene is used to complete it. The CDR3 consists of 15 residues. Germline V lookup: CDR1 DFQATT, CDR2 SNEGSKA (reference sequence). V dropped 0 bases and J dropped 3 bases, with 13 bases sitting between them.

This clone showed up many times. The read gets to within 3 residues of the CDR3 end, and the germline J gene fills in the rest. The chain has TRBV19 and TRBJ2-7; 8 nucleotides match TRBD1. The CDR3 length is 18 residues. Germline V gives CDR1 LNHDA, CDR2 SQIVND (reference sequence). V dropped 1 base and J dropped 0; count of bases not matched to a gene: 11. CDR3 sequence: CASSIAIADRVYSYEQYF. CDR3 bases read: TGTGCCAGTAGTATAGCGATCGCGGACAGGGTGTACTCCTACGAG.

At least ten counts were recorded for this clone. The CDR3 end lies 3 residues beyond the end of the read and is filled in from the germline J gene. The gene calls are TRBV11-3 and TRBJ2-1, with 10 bases identical to TRBD2. The CDR3 runs to 14 residues. The ends lost 8 bases at V and 2 bases at J; junction bases unmatched: 3. Germline loops: CDR1 SGHNT, CDR2 YENEEA. This CDR3 reads CASALAGAYNEQFF. CDR3 bases read: TGTGCCAGCGCCCTAGCGGGGGCCTACAATGAG.

This clone was seen a few times. This may arise from a read error, as a much more abundant clone is one base away. The missing CDR3 end, 3 residues past where the read stops, is filled in from the germline J gene. Other DNA sequences in this specimen translate into the identical CDR3. The J gene is TRBJ2-5, the V gene TRBV13, with 9 bases identical to TRBD1. From germline, CDR1 is PRHDT and CDR2 FYEKMQ (reference sequence). CDR3 length: 16 residues. The sequenced part of the CDR3 DNA is TGCGCCAGCAGCTACAGGGGGCTCACAATCCAAGAGACC. Protein product: CASSYRGLTIQET. The complete CDR3 protein is CASSYRGLTIQETQYF.

This clone was picked up a small number of times. The CDR3 reads CASSDTRTSSDTQYF. The sequenced part of the CDR3 DNA is TGTGCCAGCAGCGATACGAGGACTAGCTCAGATACG. This chain connects TRBV7-9 to TRBJ2-3; 8 bases align to TRBD2. The read stops 3 residues short of the end of the CDR3; the missing end is completed from the germline J gene. V was pared by 5 bases and J by 4 bases, with 8 bases of the junction left unmatched. There are 15 residues in the CDR3. The germline CDR1 and CDR2 sequences are SEHNR and FQNEAQ (reference sequence).

In this sample, this clone turned up many times. The read gets to within 3 residues of the CDR3 end, and the germline J gene fills in the rest. The chain recombines TRBV5-1 with TRBJ2-2; 7 bases line up with TRBD2. Germline CDR1 reads SGHRS; CDR2 reads YFSETQ. The CDR3 extends over 15 amino acids. With 4 bases clipped from V and 1 base from J, the junction kept 4 bases outside the gene matches. CDR3 protein: CASSSRGENTGELFF. The covered CDR3 bases are TGCGCCAGCAGCAGTCGGGGGGAGAACACCGGGGAG.

This clone has at least ten counts. The DNA ends 3 residues before the CDR3 does, and the rest of the CDR3 is filled in from the germline J gene. The same CDR3 arises from other DNA sequences in this sample as well. The chain joins TRBV20-1 to TRBJ1-1; D is perhaps TRBD1 (5 bases). Germline assignment: CDR1 DFQATT and CDR2 SNEGSKA (reference sequence). Trimming stripped 2 bases from V and 3 bases from J, with 7 bases between. The CDR3 runs to 12 residues. The CDR3 reads CSARQGDTEAFF. The DNA read from the CDR3 is TGCAGTGCTAGACAGGGAGACACTGAA.

In its sample, this clone was seen many times. The read ends 3 residues early relative to the CDR3; the germline J gene fills the gap. V and J are TRBV6-2 or TRBV6-3 and TRBJ1-1, with D uncertain. The length of the CDR3 is 15 residues. The V end lost 7 bases, the J end lost 1 base, and 16 bases lay between the germline ends. CDR1 and CDR2 (germline): MNHEY, SVGEGT. CDR3 DNA (partial): TGTGCCAGCATCTCGAGGCGCACAGCGAACACTGAA. It codes for CASISRRTANTE. The whole CDR3 sequence is CASISRRTANTEAFF.

This clone was recorded at least ten times. The read gets to within 3 residues of the CDR3 end, and the germline J gene fills in the rest. V and J are TRBV28 and TRBJ2-7, with no clear D. Trimming left V 3 bases short and J 3 bases short, with 6 bases between. CDR3 length equals 12 residues. The V gene's germline CDR1 is MDHEN and CDR2 SYDVKM. The CDR3 protein is CASSFQNYEQYF. CDR3 DNA, as far as it was read: TGTGCCAGCAGTTTTCAGAACTACGAG.

This clone was detected many times. Read sequence stops 3 residues before the CDR3 end, and the germline J gene provides the missing end. V usage is TRBV5-6 and J usage is TRBJ1-2; a weak D match, TRBD1 (5 bases). This CDR3 has 14 amino acids. Germline assignment: CDR1 SGHDT and CDR2 YYEEEE. V was cut by 2 bases and J by 4 bases, with 12 bases left in between. The CDR3 protein is CASSFGQAFYGYTF. CDR3 DNA, as far as it was read: TGTGCCAGCAGCTTCGGACAAGCCTTCTATGGC. Full variable domain (rest looked up from reference TRBV5-6 and TRBJ1-2): DAGVTQSPTHLIKTRGQQVTLRCSPKSGHDTVSWYQQALGQGPQFIFQYYEEEERQRGNFPDRFSGHQFPNYSSELNVNALLLGDSALYLCASSFGQAFYGYTFGSGTRLTVV.

At least ten counts were recorded for this clone. The DNA ends 3 residues before the CDR3 does, and the rest of the CDR3 is filled in from the germline J gene. The chain combines TRBV20-1 with TRBJ2-7, with D uncertain. The germline V gene has CDR1 DFQATT and CDR2 SNEGSKA (reference sequence). The CDR3 totals 14 residues. Trimming shortened V by 2 bases and J by 3 bases, and 14 bases separated the two germline ends. The CDR3 loop reads CSARSAQGSYEQYF. The covered CDR3 bases are TGCAGTGCTAGAAGCGCTCAAGGAAGCTACGAG.

This clone appeared many times. The part of the CDR3 DNA that was read is TGTGCCAGCAGCTTGGCTCACGGGGAGACTGAA. Encoded protein: CASSLAHGETE. The CDR3, in full, reads CASSLAHGETEAFF. The rearrangement links TRBV5-5 to TRBJ1-1, with unresolved D. The sequenced fragment ends 3 residues before the CDR3 boundary, so the rest is inferred from the germline J gene. Deletions cut 0 bases from V and 5 bases from J, with 11 bases between. The CDR3 is 14 amino acids. Germline-derived CDR1 and CDR2 are SGHKS and YYEKEE (reference sequence).

This clone was detected many times. The missing CDR3 end, 3 residues past where the read stops, is filled in from the germline J gene. V is TRBV6-2 or TRBV6-3 and J is TRBJ1-1; 8 bases line up with TRBD1. The CDR3 contains 16 residues. Germline V lookup: CDR1 MNHEY, CDR2 SVGEGT. J was trimmed by 0 bases and V by 4 bases; bases with no gene match: 7. The CDR3 protein is CASSSGQGPMNTEAFF. The CDR3 DNA, read in part, is TGTGCCAGCAGTTCCGGACAGGGCCCCATGAACACTGAA.

This clone was picked up many times. Compared with germline, one end of the junction differs, possibly owing to a read error. The sequenced fragment ends 3 residues before the CDR3 boundary, so the rest is inferred from the germline J gene. The V call is TRBV5-1, the J call TRBJ2-1; 9 bases fit TRBD2. There are 15 residues in the CDR3. Germline values: CDR1 SGHRS, CDR2 YFSETQ. The CDR3 bases that were read are TGCGCCGGCAGCTTGGGCGGGAGGGCGGTTTATGAG. Its protein product is CAGSLGGRAVYE. The entire CDR3 protein reads CAGSLGGRAVYEQFF.

This clone appeared many times. The read finishes 3 residues shy of the CDR3 end, and the germline J gene is used to complete it. The chain joins TRBV11-2 to TRBJ2-1; 8 nucleotides match TRBD2. The CDR3 consists of 15 residues. The germline CDR1 and CDR2 sequences are SGHAT and FQNNGV. V lost 1 base to trimming and J lost 6 bases; unmatched junction nucleotides: 5. The sequenced CDR3 bases are TGTGCCAGCAGCTTAGTTGCGGGAGGTAGCAATGAG. Its protein product is CASSLVAGGSNE. The CDR3 in its entirety is CASSLVAGGSNEQFF.

Only a few counts were recorded for this clone. Sequencing ends 3 residues short of the CDR3 end; the germline J gene provides the rest. The chain is built from TRBV5-4 and TRBJ2-7; 11 bases map to TRBD2. Trimming took 4 bases from V and 3 from J; bases not matched to a gene: 6. CDR3 length equals 15 residues. Germline CDR1 and CDR2: SGHNT and YYREEE (reference sequence). The CDR3 here is CASSLGTSGFYEQYF. The sequenced part of the CDR3 DNA is TGTGCCAGCAGCCTAGGGACTAGCGGTTTCTACGAG.

This clone was recorded at least ten times. The read falls 3 residues short of the CDR3 end, and the missing part is taken from the germline J gene. The chain joins TRBV7-2 to TRBJ1-2; D is perhaps TRBD1 (6 bases). This CDR3 is 14 amino acids long. The V gene lost 3 bases and the J gene lost 3 bases, with 11 bases spanning the gap. Germline V gene sequence: CDR1 SGHTA, CDR2 FQGNSA. The CDR3 region is CASSFLQGDYGYTF. The sequenced CDR3 bases are TGTGCCAGCAGCTTCCTACAGGGAGACTATGGC. Full variable domain (rest looked up from reference TRBV7-2 and TRBJ1-2): GAGVSQSPSNKVTEKGKDVELRCDPISGHTALYWYRQSLGQGLEFLIYFQGNSAPDKSGLPSDRFSAERTGGSVSTLTIQRTQQEDSAVYLCASSFLQGDYGYTFGSGTRLTVV.

This clone has at least ten counts. From the germline J gene comes the end of the CDR3, since the read stops 3 residues before it. The rearrangement uses TRBV6-1 and TRBJ2-1; 11 bases agree with TRBD2. V lost 2 bases and J lost 6; bases outside the gene matches: 6. There are 16 residues in the CDR3. Germline CDR1 MNHNS, CDR2 SASEGT. The DNA read from the CDR3 is TGTGCCAGCAGTGAATCAATAGCGGGGGGGCTCAATGAG. It specifies CASSESIAGGLNE. The whole CDR3 sequence reads CASSESIAGGLNEQFF.

This clone was recorded many times. The CDR3 is CASSLESRGQGEAFF. The covered CDR3 bases are TGTGCCAGCAGCCTCGAATCCAGGGGGCAGGGTGAA. The gene calls are TRBV4-2 and TRBJ1-1, with TRBD1 identical over 8 bases. The sequence runs out 3 residues before the end of the CDR3; the remainder is reconstructed from the germline J gene. The V gene end was trimmed by 4 bases and the J gene end by 7 bases; junction bases not matched to a gene: 11. Germline V lookup: CDR1 LGHNA, CDR2 YNFKEQ. The CDR3 runs 15 residues.

Details on this clone: From the germline J gene comes the end of the CDR3, since the read stops 3 residues before it. The V and J genes are TRBV7-8 and TRBJ1-1, with 9 bases aligning to TRBD1. Per germline, CDR1 SGHVS and CDR2 FQNEAQ. This CDR3 comprises 13 residues. Partial CDR3 DNA: TGTGCCAGCAGCTGGGGACAGGGTCGGACA. Translated: CASSWGQGRT. The full CDR3 is CASSWGQGRTAFF.

The table lists this clone with many counts. Sequencing ends 3 residues short of the CDR3 end; the germline J gene provides the rest. V is TRBV12-3 or TRBV12-4 and J is TRBJ1-2; D unresolved. The V end was cut by 6 bases, the J end by 7 bases, with 18 bases between. The CDR3 consists of 14 residues. The sequenced CDR3 bases are TGTGCCAGCAGGCGGGGAGGAATCGATGCTGGC. The encoded protein is CASRRGGIDAG. The whole CDR3 protein reads CASRRGGIDAGYTF.

This clone was detected only a few times. The CDR3 end lies 3 residues beyond the end of the read and is filled in from the germline J gene. The chain recombines TRBV2 with TRBJ2-3, with a possible D match to TRBD1 (5 bases). This CDR3 has 14 amino acids. Germline V gives CDR1 SNHLY, CDR2 FYNNEI. The CDR3: CASSDRVGNQPQYF. Incomplete CDR3 DNA: TGTGCCAGCAGTGACAGGGTTGGGAATCAGCCG.

This clone has at least ten counts. With the read ending 3 residues before the CDR3 end, the germline J gene is used to fill in that end. V and J are TRBV19 and TRBJ2-3; 7 bases are a match to TRBD2. The V segment lost 2 bases and the J segment 2 bases; nucleotides outside the gene matches: 7. This CDR3 has 16 amino acids. Germline assignment: CDR1 LNHDA and CDR2 SQIVND (reference sequence). CDR3 DNA, as far as it was read: TGTGCCAGTAGTATACATCCTAGCGGACTCACAGATACG. Amino acid sequence: CASSIHPSGLTDT. The whole CDR3 sequence is CASSIHPSGLTDTQYF.